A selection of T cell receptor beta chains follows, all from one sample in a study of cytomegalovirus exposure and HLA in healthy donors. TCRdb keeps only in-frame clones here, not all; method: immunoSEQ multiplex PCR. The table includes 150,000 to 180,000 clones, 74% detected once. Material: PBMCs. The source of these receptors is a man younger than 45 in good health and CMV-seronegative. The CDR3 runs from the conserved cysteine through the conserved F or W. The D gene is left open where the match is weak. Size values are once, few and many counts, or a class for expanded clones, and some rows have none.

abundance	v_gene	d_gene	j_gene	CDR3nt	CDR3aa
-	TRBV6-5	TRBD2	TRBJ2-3	TGTGCCAGCGGACTAGTGTCAGATACGCAGTATTTT	CASGLVSDTQYF
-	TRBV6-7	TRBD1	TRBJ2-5	TGTGCCAGCAGTTATAGTGATTGGGACAGCTACCAAGAGACCCAGTACTTC	CASSYSDWDSYQETQYF
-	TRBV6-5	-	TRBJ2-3	TGTGCCAGCAGTTACTCGGGCGGGGTGAGCACAGATACGCAGTATTTT	CASSYSGGVSTDTQYF
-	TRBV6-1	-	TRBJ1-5	TGTGCCAGCAGGGACTCCGAGGATCAGCCCCAGCATTTT	CASRDSEDQPQHF
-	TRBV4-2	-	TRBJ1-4	TGTGCCAGCAGCCAAGGAGAAGCAACTAATGAAAAACTGTTTTTT	CASSQGEATNEKLFF
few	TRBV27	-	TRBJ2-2	TGTGCCAGCAGTTTGAGGATCAACACCGGGGAGCTGTTTTTT	CASSLRINTGELFF
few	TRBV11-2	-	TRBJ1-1	TGTGCCAGCAGCTTAGGCCGGGGGGATGGCGGTTCGGGGAGTGAAGCTTTCTTT	CASSLGRGDGGSGSEAFF
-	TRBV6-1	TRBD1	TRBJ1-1	TGTGCCAGCAGCGAATCCGGGACAGGGGGGGCTTTCTTT	CASSESGTGGAFF
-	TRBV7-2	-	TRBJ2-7	TGTGCCAGCAGCTTTAGCTCCTACGAGCAGTACTTC	CASSFSSYEQYF
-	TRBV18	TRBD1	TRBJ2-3	TGTGCCAGCTCACCAATGGGCCAGGGGGGCACAGATACGCAGTATTTT	CASSPMGQGGTDTQYF
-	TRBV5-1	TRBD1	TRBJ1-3	TGCGCCAGCAGCCCGGACAGGGGGGACTCTGGAAACACCATATATTTT	CASSPDRGDSGNTIYF
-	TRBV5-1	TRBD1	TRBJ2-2	TGCGCCAGCAGCTTGTTACCCGGACAGGGGGACACCGGGGAGCTGTTTTTT	CASSLLPGQGDTGELFF
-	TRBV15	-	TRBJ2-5	TGTGCCACCAGCAGAGACAGCCAAGAGACCCAGTACTTC	CATSRDSQETQYF
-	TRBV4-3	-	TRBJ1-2	TGCGCCAGCAGCCAAGATTCTAGAAACACTCTAGGCTACCCCTTC	CASSQDSRNTLGYPF
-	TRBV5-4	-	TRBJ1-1	TGTGCCAGCAGCTGGGCCCGAGGGTCCAACACTGAAGCTTTCTTT	CASSWARGSNTEAFF
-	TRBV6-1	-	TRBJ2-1	TGTGCCAGCAGTCCGGCAGGCTCCTACAATGAGCAGTTCTTC	CASSPAGSYNEQFF
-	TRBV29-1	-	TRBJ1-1	TGCAGCGTGACTGACAGTAACACTGAAGCTTTCTTT	CSVTDSNTEAFF
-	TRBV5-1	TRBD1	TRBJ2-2	TGCGCCAGCAGCTTAACAGGGGGCTCTAACACCGGGGAGCTGTTTTTT	CASSLTGGSNTGELFF
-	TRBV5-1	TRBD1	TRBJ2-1	TGCGCCAGCAGCTTGGAGGGGGCCCCGAATTCCCATGAGCAGTTCTTC	CASSLEGAPNSHEQFF
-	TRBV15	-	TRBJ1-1	TGTGCCACCAGCAGAGATATGGAGGCCCCTGAAGCTTTCTTT	CATSRDMEAPEAFF
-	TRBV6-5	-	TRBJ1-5	TGTGCCAGCAGTTACAGCCAGCCCCAGCATTTT	CASSYSQPQHF
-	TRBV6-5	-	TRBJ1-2	TGTGCCAGCAGGGGGGGACCTCGAGGCTATGGCTACACCTTC	CASRGGPRGYGYTF
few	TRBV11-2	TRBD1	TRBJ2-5	TGTGCCAGCAGCGGACAGGGCCACGTAGGGGAGACCCAGTACTTC	CASSGQGHVGETQYF
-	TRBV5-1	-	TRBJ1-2	TGCGCCAGCAGCTCCCCGGACAGCTATGGCTACACCTTC	CASSSPDSYGYTF
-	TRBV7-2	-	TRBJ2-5	TGTGCCAGCAGCTCACTCGGACTAATCAAAGAGACCCAGTACTTC	CASSSLGLIKETQYF
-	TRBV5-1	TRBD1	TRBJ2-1	TGCGCCAGCAGCTTGGGGGGACAGGGGTACAATGAGCAGTTCTTC	CASSLGGQGYNEQFF
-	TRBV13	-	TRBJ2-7	TGTGCCAGCAGCTTAGGCCGGGGCTACGAGCAGTACTTC	CASSLGRGYEQYF
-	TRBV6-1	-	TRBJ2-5	TGTGCCAGCAGTGAGCCGGGACACCCCCAAGAGACCCAGTACTTC	CASSEPGHPQETQYF
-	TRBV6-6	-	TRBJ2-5	TGTGCCAGCAGTTACTTGGCAGGCTGGGAGACCCAGTACTTC	CASSYLAGWETQYF
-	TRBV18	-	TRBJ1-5	TGTGCCAGCTCACTCGACAGAGATCAGCCCCAGCATTTT	CASSLDRDQPQHF
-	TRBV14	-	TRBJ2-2	TGTGCCAGCAGCCGAGGTTACCCCGGGGAGCTGTTTTTT	CASSRGYPGELFF
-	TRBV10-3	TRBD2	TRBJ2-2	TGTGCCATTCAACCGGGACTAACGAACACCGGGGAGCTGTTTTTT	CAIQPGLTNTGELFF
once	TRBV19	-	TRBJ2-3	TGTGCCAGTAGTCCGGGACTTTACACAGATACGCAGTATTTT	CASSPGLYTDTQYF
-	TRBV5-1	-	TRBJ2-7	TGCGCCAGCAGCCCGGCGGGCCCCCAGAGGAGGGAGCAGTACTTC	CASSPAGPQRREQYF
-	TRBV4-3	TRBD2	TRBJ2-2	TGCGCCAGCAGCCAAGATCGACTAGCGGGGGGGTCCACCGGGGAGCTGTTTTTT	CASSQDRLAGGSTGELFF
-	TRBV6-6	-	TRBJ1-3	TGTGCCAGCAGTTACTCGTCCAGAAACTCTGGAAACACCATATATTTT	CASSYSSRNSGNTIYF
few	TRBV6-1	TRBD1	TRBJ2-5	TGTGCCAGCAGTCCCCGGGACAGACAAGAGACCCAGTACTTC	CASSPRDRQETQYF
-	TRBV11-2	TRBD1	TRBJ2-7	TGTGCCAGCAGCTTAGCCGGACAGGGTTACGAGCAGTACTTC	CASSLAGQGYEQYF
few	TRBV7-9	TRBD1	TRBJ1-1	TGTGCCAGCAGCTTACAGGGGGAAGGGACTGAAGCTTTCTTT	CASSLQGEGTEAFF
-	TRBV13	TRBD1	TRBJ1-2	TGTGCCAGCAGCTTAGGCCGGGACAGGGGTGACGGCTACACCTTC	CASSLGRDRGDGYTF
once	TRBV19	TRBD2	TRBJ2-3	TGTGCCAGTAGTGCCTCGAGCGGGGGGGCCATAGATACGCAGTATTTT	CASSASSGGAIDTQYF
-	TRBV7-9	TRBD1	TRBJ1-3	TGTGCCAGCAGCCCCCGGGACAGGGATGGAAACACCATATATTTT	CASSPRDRDGNTIYF
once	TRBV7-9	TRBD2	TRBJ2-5	TGTGCCAGCAGCATCCAGCGGGGCGCCGAAGAGACCCAGTACTTC	CASSIQRGAEETQYF